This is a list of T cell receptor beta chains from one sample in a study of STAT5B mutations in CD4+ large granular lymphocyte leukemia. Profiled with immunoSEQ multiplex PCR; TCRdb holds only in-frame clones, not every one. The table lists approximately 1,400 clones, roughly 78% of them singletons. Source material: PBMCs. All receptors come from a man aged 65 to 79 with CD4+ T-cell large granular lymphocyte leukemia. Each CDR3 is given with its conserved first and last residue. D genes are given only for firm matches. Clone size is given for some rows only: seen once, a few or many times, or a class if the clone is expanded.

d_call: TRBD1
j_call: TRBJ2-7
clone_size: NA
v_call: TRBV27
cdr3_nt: TGTGCCAGCAGTAGGGGAGGGGGACAGGGGGTCTCCTACGAGCAGTACTTC
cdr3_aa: CASSRGGGQGVSYEQYF

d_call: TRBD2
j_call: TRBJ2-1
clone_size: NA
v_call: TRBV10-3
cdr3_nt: TGTGCCATCAGTGAGCGGGGGGACAATGAGCAGTTCTTC
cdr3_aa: CAISERGDNEQFF

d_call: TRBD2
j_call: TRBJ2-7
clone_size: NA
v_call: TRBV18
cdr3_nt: TGTGCCAGCTCACTGACAGTGACTAGCGGGAGGGAGTCGGACGAGCAGTACTTC
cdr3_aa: CASSLTVTSGRESDEQYF

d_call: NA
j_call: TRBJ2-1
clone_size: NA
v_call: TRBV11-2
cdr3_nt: TGTGCCAGCAGCTTAGCGGGGAGCGCGTTAAGTGAGCAGTTCTTC
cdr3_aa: CASSLAGSALSEQFF

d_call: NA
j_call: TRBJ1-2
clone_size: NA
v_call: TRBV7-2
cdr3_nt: TGTGCCAGCAGCGGAGATAGGCGAAATGGCTACACCTTC
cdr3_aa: CASSGDRRNGYTF

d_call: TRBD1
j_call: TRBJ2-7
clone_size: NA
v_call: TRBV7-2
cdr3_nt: TGTGCCAGCAGCTTAGAGGGACAGAGTTATTACGAGCAGTACTTC
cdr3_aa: CASSLEGQSYYEQYF

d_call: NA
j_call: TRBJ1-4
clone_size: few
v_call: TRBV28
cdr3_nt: TGTGCCAGCAGTTTAGAGGTCAGGGGCACTAATGAAAAACTGTTTTTT
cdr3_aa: CASSLEVRGTNEKLFF

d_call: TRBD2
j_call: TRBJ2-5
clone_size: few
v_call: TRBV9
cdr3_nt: TGTGCCAGCGGCGGGGGGGCGCCGGAGACCCAGTACTTC
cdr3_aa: CASGGGAPETQYF

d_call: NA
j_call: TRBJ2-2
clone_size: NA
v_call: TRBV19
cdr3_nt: TGTGCCAGTAGTATAGTGCAGGGCTACACCGGGGAGCTGTTTTTT
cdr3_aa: CASSIVQGYTGELFF

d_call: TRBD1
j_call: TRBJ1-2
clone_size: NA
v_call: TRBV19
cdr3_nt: TGTGCCAGTAGTATCCCGACAGGGGGCTTAGATGGCTACACCTTC
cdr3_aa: CASSIPTGGLDGYTF

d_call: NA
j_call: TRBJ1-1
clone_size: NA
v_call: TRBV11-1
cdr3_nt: TGTGCCAGCAGCTTACAGGCGTTGTGGAACACTGAAGCTTTCTTT
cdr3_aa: CASSLQALWNTEAFF

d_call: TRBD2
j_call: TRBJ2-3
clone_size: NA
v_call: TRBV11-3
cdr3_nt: TGTGCCAGCGGGAGGGGCCCAGATACGCAGTATTTT
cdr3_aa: CASGRGPDTQYF

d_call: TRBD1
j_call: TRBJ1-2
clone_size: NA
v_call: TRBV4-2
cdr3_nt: TGTGCCAGCAGCCAAGATCTACAGGGGGGTAACTATGGCTACACCTTC
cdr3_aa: CASSQDLQGGNYGYTF

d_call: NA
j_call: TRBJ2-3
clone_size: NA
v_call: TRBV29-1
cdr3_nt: TGCAGCGTTGAAGGGTCGGCAGATACGCAGTATTTT
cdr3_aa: CSVEGSADTQYF

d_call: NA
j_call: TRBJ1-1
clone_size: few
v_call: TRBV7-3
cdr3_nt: TGTGCCAGCAGCCGGGGTGAGACTGAAGCTTTCTTT
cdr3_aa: CASSRGETEAFF

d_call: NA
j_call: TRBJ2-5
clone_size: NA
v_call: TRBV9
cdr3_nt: TGTGCCAGCAGCGTAGGGCGGGGAGATCAAGAGACCCAGTACTTC
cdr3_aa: CASSVGRGDQETQYF

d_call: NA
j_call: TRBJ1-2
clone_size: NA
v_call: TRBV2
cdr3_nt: TGTGCCAGCAGTGAAGGGACAGAAAATGGCTACACCTTC
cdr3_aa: CASSEGTENGYTF

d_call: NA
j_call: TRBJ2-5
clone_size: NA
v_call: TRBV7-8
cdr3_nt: TGTGCCAGCAGCCCGCTCCAGGAACCTGGGGAGACCCAGTACTTC
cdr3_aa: CASSPLQEPGETQYF

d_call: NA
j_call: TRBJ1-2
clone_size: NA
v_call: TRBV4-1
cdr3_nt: TGCGCCAGCAGCCACCCGGGCCAAAATTATGACGGCTACACCTTC
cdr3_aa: CASSHPGQNYDGYTF

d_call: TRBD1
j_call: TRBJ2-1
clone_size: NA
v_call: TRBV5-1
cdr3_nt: TGCGCCAGCAGCTCGGACAGGGAAGGGCCCTACAATGAGCAGTTCTTC
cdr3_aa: CASSSDREGPYNEQFF

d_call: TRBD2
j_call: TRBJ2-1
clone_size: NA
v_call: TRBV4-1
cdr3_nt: TGCGCCAGCAGCTTGGGCGGGAGCTGGGAGCAGTTCTTC
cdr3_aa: CASSLGGSWEQFF

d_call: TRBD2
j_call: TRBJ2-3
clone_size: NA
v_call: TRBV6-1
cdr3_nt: TGTGCCAGCAGTGGGCCGAGGACTAGCGGGGCAGCAGATACGCAGTATTTT
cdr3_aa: CASSGPRTSGAADTQYF

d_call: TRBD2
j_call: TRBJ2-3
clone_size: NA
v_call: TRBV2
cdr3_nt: TGTGCCAGCAGCTCGGGACTAGCGGGAGCAGATACGCAGTATTTT
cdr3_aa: CASSSGLAGADTQYF

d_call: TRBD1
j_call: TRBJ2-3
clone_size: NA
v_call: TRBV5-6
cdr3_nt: TGTGCCAGCAGCTTGGAATCGGGACAGGGAAGTAGGACGCAGTATTTT
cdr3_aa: CASSLESGQGSRTQYF

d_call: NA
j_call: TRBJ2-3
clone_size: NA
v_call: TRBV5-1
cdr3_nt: TGCGCCAGCAGCTTGGGGGGAGGAGTGGGAGATACGCAGTATTTT
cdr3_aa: CASSLGGGVGDTQYF

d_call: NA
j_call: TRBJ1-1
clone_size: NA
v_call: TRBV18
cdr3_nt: TGTGCCAGCTCACCGGGGGCGAACACTGAAGCTTTCTTT
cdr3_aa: CASSPGANTEAFF

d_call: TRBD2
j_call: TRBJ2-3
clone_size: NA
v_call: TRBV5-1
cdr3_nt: TGCGCCAGCAGCTTGGGTCCGACTAGCCCCGATACGCAGTATTTT
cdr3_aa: CASSLGPTSPDTQYF

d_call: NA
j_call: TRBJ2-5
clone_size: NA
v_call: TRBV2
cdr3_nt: TGTGCCAGCAGTGAAGATCGGTTCCAAGAGACCCAGTACTTC
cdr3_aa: CASSEDRFQETQYF

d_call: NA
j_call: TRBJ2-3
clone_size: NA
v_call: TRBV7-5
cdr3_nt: TGTGCCAGCAGCTTAGATGGAAGGTCGTCGCAGTATTTT
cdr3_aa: CASSLDGRSSQYF

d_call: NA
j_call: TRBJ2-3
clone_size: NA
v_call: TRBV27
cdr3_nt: TGTGCCAGCAGTTCGGACGGCACAGATACGCAGTATTTT
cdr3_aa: CASSSDGTDTQYF

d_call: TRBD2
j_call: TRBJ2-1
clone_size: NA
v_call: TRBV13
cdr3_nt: TGTGCCAGCAGCCCACCGGGACTAGCGGGGATCTATGAGCAGTTCTTC
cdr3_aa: CASSPPGLAGIYEQFF

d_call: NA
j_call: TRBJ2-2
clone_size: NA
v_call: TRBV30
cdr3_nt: TGTGCCTGGAGTCGGGGTCCCGGGGAGCTGTTTTTT
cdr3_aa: CAWSRGPGELFF

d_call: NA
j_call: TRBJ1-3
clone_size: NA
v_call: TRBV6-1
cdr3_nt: TGTGCCAGCAGTGAAGGTGGAAACACCATATATTTT
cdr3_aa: CASSEGGNTIYF

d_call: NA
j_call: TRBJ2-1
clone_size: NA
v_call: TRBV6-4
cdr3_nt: TGTGCCAGCAGTGCCCTTACCCTCACAGGGCTTTACAATGAGCAGTTCTTC
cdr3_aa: CASSALTLTGLYNEQFF

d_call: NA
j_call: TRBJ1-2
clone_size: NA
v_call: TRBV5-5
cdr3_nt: TGTGCCAGCAGCTTGATTGGAGCAGGCTACACCTTC
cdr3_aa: CASSLIGAGYTF

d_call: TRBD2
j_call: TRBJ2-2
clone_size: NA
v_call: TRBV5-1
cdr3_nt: TGCGCCAGCAGCCAAATAGCGGGGACGCACACCGGGGAGCTGTTTTTT
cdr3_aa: CASSQIAGTHTGELFF